These T cell receptor beta chains were read from a single sample in a study of blood T cell repertoires in COVID-19. Sequencing was performed with immunoSEQ multiplex PCR; in TCRdb, only in-frame clones are kept and a portion is missing. The table lists over 30,000 clones, roughly four fifths of them singletons. Material: peripheral blood. The source is a man older than 75 with active or convalescent COVID-19. Both conserved end residues are part of each CDR3. The order of the fields is D gene, clone size, V gene, J gene, CDR3 protein, CDR3 DNA. D genes are given only for firm matches. Size is omitted from some rows. Given values are once, few, many or a class for expanded clones.

NA	NA	TRBV5-1	TRBJ1-1	CASSLIGVTNTEAFF	TGCGCCAGCAGCTTGATCGGGGTAACGAACACTGAAGCTTTCTTT
NA	NA	TRBV4-1	TRBJ1-5	CASSQGFPGNQPQHF	TGCGCCAGCAGCCAAGGTTTCCCAGGGAATCAGCCCCAGCATTTT
TRBD1	NA	TRBV6-2/TRBV6-3	TRBJ1-6	CASSLNRGNSPLHF	TGTGCCAGCAGTTTGAACAGGGGAAATTCACCCCTCCACTTT
TRBD1	NA	TRBV6-1	TRBJ1-1	CASSEAVGSRTGGRKNTEAFF	TGTGCCAGCAGTGAAGCGGTAGGTAGCCGGACAGGGGGCAGGAAGAACACTGAAGCTTTCTTT
TRBD2	NA	TRBV11-2	TRBJ2-7	CASSFGTSGYEQYF	TGTGCCAGCAGCTTTGGGACTAGCGGCTACGAGCAGTACTTC
TRBD1	NA	TRBV19	TRBJ1-1	CASSLDPGTANTEAFF	TGTGCCAGTAGCCTAGATCCCGGGACAGCGAACACTGAAGCTTTCTTT
TRBD1	NA	TRBV9	TRBJ2-5	CASSTSWGTGGEETQYF	TGTGCCAGCAGCACTTCCTGGGGGACAGGGGGCGAAGAGACCCAGTACTTC
NA	NA	TRBV19	TRBJ1-1	CASSGARHMNTEAFF	TGTGCCAGTAGTGGGGCCAGGCATATGAACACTGAAGCTTTCTTT
NA	NA	TRBV7-7	TRBJ2-7	CASSLSDDSSYEQYF	TGTGCTAGCAGCTTATCCGATGACAGCTCCTACGAGCAGTACTTC
NA	NA	TRBV28	TRBJ1-1	CASSLPGKNTEAFF	TGTGCCAGCAGTTTGCCAGGGAAGAACACTGAAGCTTTCTTT
NA	NA	TRBV15	TRBJ2-2	CATSKGGGGELFF	TGTGCCACCAGCAAAGGCGGAGGAGGGGAGCTGTTTTTT
NA	NA	TRBV11-3	TRBJ2-5	CASSLGSQGGTQYF	TGTGCCAGCAGCTTAGGGAGCCAAGGCGGGACCCAGTACTTC
NA	NA	TRBV6-5	TRBJ1-5	CASSYSRGHQPQHF	TGTGCCAGCAGTTACTCGCGGGGGCATCAGCCCCAGCATTTT
NA	NA	TRBV9	TRBJ2-1	CASTNLEYNEQFF	TGTGCCAGCACCAACCTAGAATACAATGAGCAGTTCTTC
NA	NA	TRBV4-3	TRBJ1-6	CASSQVRGNSPLHF	TGCGCCAGCAGCCAAGTCCGGGGGAATTCACCCCTCCACTTT
NA	NA	TRBV7-2	TRBJ2-7	CASSRPSVPYEQYF	TGTGCCAGCAGCCGCCCTAGCGTCCCCTACGAGCAGTACTTC
NA	NA	TRBV19	TRBJ2-2	CASSMRGINTGELFF	TGTGCCAGTAGTATGAGAGGGATCAACACCGGGGAGCTGTTTTTT
TRBD2	few	TRBV14	TRBJ2-1	CASSQDRWTSDEQFF	TGTGCCAGCAGCCAAGATCGATGGACTAGCGATGAGCAGTTCTTC
TRBD2	NA	TRBV29-1	TRBJ2-5	CSGGLAGGSAETQYF	TGCAGCGGGGGATTAGCGGGAGGGTCGGCGGAGACCCAGTACTTC
TRBD1	NA	TRBV24-1	TRBJ2-1	CATRDRDRGAQKQFF	TGTGCCACCAGGGACCGGGACAGGGGCGCCCAAAAGCAGTTCTTC
NA	NA	TRBV7-2	TRBJ2-7	CASSAFVAEQYF	TGTGCCAGCAGCGCTTTTGTAGCCGAGCAGTACTTC
TRBD1	few	TRBV27	TRBJ1-6	CASSSRTGRGQSPLHF	TGTGCCAGCAGTTCCCGGACAGGGAGGGGCCAATCACCCCTCCACTTT